The 22 T cell receptor beta chains listed next were all sequenced from one sample in a study of neurological immune-mediated disorders. MiXCR, applied by TCRdb to the 5' RACE reads, yields one record per CDR3 protein. This sample has approximately 20,000 distinct CDR3 sequences, with 15% found just once. The sequenced material came from PBMCs. Receptor source: a female donor with HTLV-1-associated myelopathy (HAM/TSP).

There are many counts of this clonotype. The rearrangement links TRBV20-1 to TRBJ2-3, with D unclear. The CDR3 sequence is 12 residues long. Trimming removed 4 bases from V and 6 bases from J, with 11 bases in between. Germline V gene sequence: CDR1 DFQATT, CDR2 SNEGSKA (reference sequence). CDR3 coding DNA: TGCAGTGCTAATAGAGGAGCTGATACGCAGTATTTT. Translation gives CSANRGADTQYF.

This clonotype was observed many times. This chain joins TRBV28 and TRBJ2-5, with TRBD1 identical over 8 bases. With 5 bases clipped from V and 1 base from J, the junction kept 6 bases outside the gene matches. The germline gives CDR1 MDHEN, CDR2 SYDVKM. This CDR3 is 15 amino acids long. As DNA, the CDR3 is TGTGCCAGCAGTCCCAGGACAGGGCCCCAAGAGACCCAGTACTTC. This gives the protein CASSPRTGPQETQYF. The full variable domain, its missing parts supplied by reference TRBV28 and TRBJ2-5, is DVKVTQSSRYLVKRTGEKVFLECVQDMDHENMFWYRQDPGLGLRLIYFSYDVKMKEKGDIPEGYSVSREKKERFSLILESASTNQTSMYLCASSPRTGPQETQYFGPGTRLLVL.

The V call is TRBV3-1, the J call TRBJ2-6; D is uncertain. The CDR3 is 14 residues long. The V end lost 7 bases, the J end lost 5 bases, and 12 bases lay between the germline ends. Germline values: CDR1 LGHDT, CDR2 YNNKEL (reference sequence). CDR3 sequence (DNA): TGTGCCAGCATCCCCTCAGCCTGGGCCAACGTCCTGACTTTC. Translating it yields CASIPSAWANVLTF.

The chain employs TRBV29-1 and TRBJ2-7; D call uncertain. Germline V lookup: CDR1 SQVTM, CDR2 ANQGSEA. Trimming cost V 4 bases and J 4 bases, with 11 bases left between them. CDR3 length equals 12 residues. CDR3 sequence reads: CSVGVPEYEQYF. The CDR3 nucleotides read TGCAGCGTTGGGGTCCCCGAATACGAGCAGTACTTC.

This clonotype is classed as medium-sized. The chain is built from TRBV5-1 and TRBJ1-1, with TRBD1 as a possible D gene (5 bases). Looked up from germline, CDR1 is SGHRS and CDR2 is YFSETQ. The CDR3 covers 14 residues. Trimming took 1 base from V and 6 from J, leaving 13 bases between them. CDR3 region: CASSLLTEPSEAFF. The CDR3 DNA reads TGCGCCAGCAGCTTGTTGACAGAACCCTCTGAAGCTTTCTTT.

This clonotype was observed at least ten times. V usage is TRBV6-5 and J usage is TRBJ2-1; 7 bases fit TRBD1. The CDR3 length is 15 residues. Trimming at V came to 2 bases and at J to 4 bases, leaving 5 bases not matched to a gene. The V gene's germline CDR1 is MNHEY and CDR2 SVGAGI. DNA for the CDR3: TGTGCCAGCAGTTACGGGGACAGAAGATACAATGAGCAGTTCTTC. Encoded protein: CASSYGDRRYNEQFF.

This clonotype has at least ten counts. This rearrangement joins TRBV5-1 to TRBJ2-3; 16 bases are a match to TRBD2. V shed 1 base and J 6 bases; nucleotides not matched to a gene: 11. This CDR3 spans 19 amino acids. Germline CDR1 is SGHRS and CDR2 is YFSETQ. DNA of the CDR3: TGCGCCAGCAGCTTGTTACCGGGACTAGCGGGGGGGCTGGTCGATACGCAGTATTTT. This codes for CASSLLPGLAGGLVDTQYF.

At least ten counts were recorded for this clonotype. The chain has TRBV12-3 or TRBV12-4 and TRBJ2-3; 7 nucleotides match TRBD2. With 8 bases clipped from V and 5 bases from J, the junction kept 4 bases outside the gene matches. The CDR3 loop spans 12 amino acids. The CDR3 DNA sequence: TGTGCCAGCGGGAGGGCGGGAGATACGCAGTATTTT. This codes for CASGRAGDTQYF.

This clonotype was seen at least ten times. V gene TRBV20-1 combines with J gene TRBJ1-2; TRBD1 aligns across 11 bases. Germline CDR1 is DFQATT and CDR2 is SNEGSKA (reference sequence). The CDR3 length is 16 residues. The junction had 8 bases not matched to a gene; V was cut back by 5 bases and J by 0 bases. The CDR3 region is CSAGSGQGAANYGYTF. In DNA form, the CDR3 reads TGCAGTGCTGGGTCAGGACAGGGGGCAGCTAACTATGGCTACACCTTC.

This clonotype was counted many times. The genes are TRBV5-1 and TRBJ1-6, with 7 bases identical to TRBD1. After removal of 3 bases from V and 13 bases from J, the junction contained 10 bases not matched to a gene. From germline, CDR1 is SGHRS and CDR2 YFSETQ. The CDR3 is 14 residues long. The CDR3 DNA reads as TGCGCCAGCAGCTCCGACAGGGAACTGGCTCCCCTCCACTTT. Amino acids: CASSSDRELAPLHF.

In the case of this clonotype: Relative to the germline gene, one junction end is altered; a read error may explain this. The J gene is TRBJ2-2, the V gene TRBV6-5, with a weak D call TRBD2 (5 bases). Germline V gene sequence: CDR1 MNHEY, CDR2 SVGAGI. This CDR3 has 16 amino acids. The CDR3 here is CASSYLAVASTGELFF. CDR3 sequence (DNA): TGTGCCAGCAGTTACCTGGCGGTCGCTAGCACCGGTGAGCTGTTTTTT.

This clonotype was counted at least ten times. This rearrangement joins TRBV20-1 to TRBJ2-4, with D possibly matching TRBD2 (5 bases). Trimming left V 3 bases short and J 7 bases short, with 13 bases between. CDR3 length equals 13 residues. CDR1 and CDR2 from the germline V gene are DFQATT and SNEGSKA (reference sequence). The CDR3 DNA sequence: TGCAGTGCTAGTTTAGACGGACTGAACATTCAGTACTTC. Its protein product is CSASLDGLNIQYF.

The chain recombines TRBV7-9 with TRBJ2-7, with 7 bases that match TRBD1. Per the germline V gene, CDR1 is SEHNR and CDR2 is FQNEAQ (reference sequence). The CDR3 runs to 13 residues. With 7 bases clipped from V and 6 bases from J, the junction kept 9 bases outside the gene matches. DNA of the CDR3: TGTGCCAGCATCCAAGACAGGGCCCTCGAGCAGTACTTC. It codes for CASIQDRALEQYF.

This clonotype appeared many times. The chain couples TRBV20-1 to TRBJ2-5; no clear D gene. The germline CDR1 and CDR2 sequences are DFQATT and SNEGSKA (reference sequence). V was pared by 5 bases and J by 5 bases, with 9 bases between. The CDR3 spans 11 residues. The CDR3 region has the DNA TGCAGTGCTCGAAACTGGGAGACCCAGTACTTC. This gives the protein CSARNWETQYF.

Details on this clonotype: Since a much larger clone is just one base distant, this may be a read error. The CDR3 nucleotides are TGTGCCAGCAGTGAGGCGATTAGGGAGGAAGCTTTCTTT. It encodes CASSEAIREEAFF. The rearrangement joins TRBV6-1 to TRBJ1-1; D gene ambiguous. V was cut by 3 bases and J by 8 bases, with 13 bases left in between. Germline CDR1 MNHNS, CDR2 SASEGT. This CDR3 is built from 13 residues.

This clonotype was counted at least ten times. The chain uses TRBV7-2 and TRBJ2-2, with D unresolved. CDR1 and CDR2 (germline): SGHTA, FQGNSA. Trimming took off 1 base at V and 6 bases at J, with 12 bases between the two ends. The CDR3 spans 15 residues. The CDR3 DNA reads TGTGCCAGCAGCTTAGGGATGGTTTCTTCCGGGGAGCTGTTTTTT. This encodes CASSLGMVSSGELFF. Full variable domain (rest looked up from reference TRBV7-2 and TRBJ2-2): GAGVSQSPSNKVTEKGKDVELRCDPISGHTALYWYRQSLGQGLEFLIYFQGNSAPDKSGLPSDRFSAERTGGSVSTLTIQRTQQEDSAVYLCASSLGMVSSGELFFGEGSRLTVL.

This clonotype has ten or more counts. The chain links TRBV5-1 to TRBJ2-7; 10 bases line up with TRBD1. The CDR3 runs to 15 residues. CDR1 is SGHRS and CDR2 is YFSETQ in the germline V gene. V gave up 2 bases and J gave up 4 bases; unmatched junction bases: 6. CDR3 amino acids: CASSFPGTGEYEQYF. Here the CDR3 DNA reads TGCGCCAGCAGCTTCCCCGGGACAGGGGAATACGAGCAGTACTTC.

The sample holds many counts of this clonotype. V and J are TRBV20-1 and TRBJ1-6; tentative D call: TRBD1 (6 bases). Trimming cost V 5 bases and J 0 bases, with 14 bases left between them. In germline, CDR1 is DFQATT, CDR2 SNEGSKA (reference sequence). There are 16 residues in the CDR3. The CDR3 is CSASNRESSYNSPLHF. The CDR3 nucleotides read TGCAGTGCTTCCAACAGGGAAAGCTCCTATAATTCACCCCTCCACTTT.

Regarding this clonotype: A much bigger clone sits one base away, suggesting this may be a read error. J is TRBJ2-1 and V is TRBV7-6; possible D gene TRBD1, 6 bases. CDR1 SGHVS and CDR2 FNYEAQ come from the germline V gene. Trimming cost V 3 bases and J 10 bases, with 19 bases left between them. CDR3 size: 15 residues. The CDR3 sequence: CASSFGGQGWGEQFF. The CDR3, as DNA: TGTGCCAGCAGCTTTGGGGGCCAGGGATGGGGGGAGCAGTTCTTC. Drawing the rest from reference TRBV7-6 and TRBJ2-1, the complete variable domain is GAGVSQSPRYKVTKRGQDVALRCDPISGHVSLYWYRQALGQGPEFLTYFNYEAQQDKSGLPNDRFSAERPEGSISTLTIQRTEQRDSAMYRCASSFGGQGWGEQFFGPGTRLTVL.

In its sample, this clonotype was seen many times. DNA of the CDR3: TGTGCCAGCAGCTTACACTCACCCGGGGAGCTGTTTTTT. Encoded protein: CASSLHSPGELFF. This chain connects TRBV7-2 to TRBJ2-2; D remains unclear. V lost 2 bases, J lost 6 bases, and 7 bases lay in between. CDR3 size: 13 residues. The V gene's germline CDR1 is SGHTA and CDR2 FQGNSA.

In its sample, this clonotype was seen many times. The genes are TRBV27 and TRBJ1-4; the D is unclear. The CDR3 runs to 16 residues. V was clipped by 0 bases and J by 3 bases, with 11 bases between them. Germline-derived CDR1 and CDR2 are MNHEY and SMNVEV (reference sequence). The DNA of the CDR3 is TGTGCCAGCAGTTTATCGGGAGGAGGGTCTAATGAAAAACTGTTTTTT. This gives the protein CASSLSGGGSNEKLFF. Full variable domain (outside the CDR3, taken from reference TRBV27 and TRBJ1-4): EAQVTQNPRYLITVTGKKLTVTCSQNMNHEYMSWYRQDPGLGLRQIYYSMNVEVTDKGDVPEGYKVSRKEKRNFPLILESPSPNQTSLYFCASSLSGGGSNEKLFFGSGTQLSVL.

The table lists this clonotype with many counts. V usage is TRBV20-1 and J usage is TRBJ2-1, with 9 bases identical to TRBD2. The CDR3 has 15 residues. J lost 4 bases, V lost 2 bases, and 6 bases had no gene match. In germline, CDR1 is DFQATT, CDR2 SNEGSKA (reference sequence). The CDR3 DNA follows: TGCAGTGCTAGACACCCTGCGGGAGGGTACAATGAGCAGTTCTTC. Its translation: CSARHPAGGYNEQFF.